The clone carrying this T cell receptor beta chain was seen ten or more times. Its target is unknown. The TCRbeta library was prepared with unique molecular identifiers. One entry per CDR3 protein results from TCRdb running MiXCR on the PCR reads. The table lists 450,000 to 600,000 distinct CDR3 sequences, approximately 12% of them singletons. This specimen belongs to a study of T-cell reconstitution after alpha-beta-depleted transplantation in children. Findings and limits, study-wide: The origin of high day-60 TCRbeta diversity in some patients lay in surviving recipient T cells and thymic progenitors. By one year post-transplant, T-cell counts and diversity largely arose from T cells that were newly produced. About two months after transplant, alpha-beta T cells reportedly came from several hundred expanded graft clones.

The sequence came from a male patient aged 10 to 17 who had a stem cell transplant for acute myeloid leukemia, so the T cells may come from the graft donor. The sample in question was PBMCs, mostly from graft donor cells, obtained 360 days after TCRalphabeta/CD19-depleted stem cell transplant.

CDR3 residues: CASSSGHYEQYF. The CDR3 bases are TGTGCCAGCAGTTCCGGACACTACGAGCAGTACTTC. The J gene is TRBJ2-7, the V gene TRBV12-3 or TRBV12-4, with D perhaps matching TRBD1 (5 bases). V shed 4 bases and J shed 3 bases, with 7 bases lying between them. The CDR3 is 12 residues long.